This is a list of T cell receptor beta chains from one sample in a study of human T cells and chemical hapten exposure. TCRdb reprocessed the RACE reads with MiXCR, giving one entry per CDR3 protein. The sample lists fewer than 400,000 distinct CDR3 sequences, 6% to 8.5% occurring once. Sequenced material: whole blood, taken in connection with sensitization to the hapten diphenylcyclopropenone (DPC). Every receptor here comes from a woman between 18 and 29 years old with alopecia areata. Some clones in this sample may be carry-over from other donors' samples. Both conserved end residues are part of each CDR3. D genes are given only for firm matches. The size field is filled for only some rows; it gives once, few, many or a size class.

many	TRBV5-1	-	TRBJ1-1	CASSFEDSQYAFF	TGCGCCAGCAGCTTTGAGGACTCCCAGTATGCTTTCTTT
few	TRBV6-5	-	TRBJ1-2	CASSYSAGALGRDNGYTF	TGTGCCAGCAGTTACTCAGCAGGGGCCTTAGGACGAGATAATGGCTACACCTTC
few	TRBV6-6	-	TRBJ1-1	CASSYIQGLNTEAFF	TGTGCCAGCAGTTACATTCAGGGATTGAACACTGAAGCTTTCTTT
-	TRBV10-3	TRBD1	TRBJ1-2	CAIREGQGSYGYTF	TGTGCCATCAGGGAGGGACAGGGAAGCTATGGCTACACCTTC
many	TRBV5-1	TRBD2	TRBJ2-1	CASSLGQLVAGGSSYNEQFF	TGCGCCAGCAGCTTGGGACAACTGGTGGCGGGGGGGTCCTCCTACAATGAGCAGTTCTTC
-	TRBV20-1	-	TRBJ2-3	CSQAQEFTDTQYF	TGCAGTCAAGCCCAGGAGTTTACAGATACGCAGTATTTT
-	TRBV10-3	-	TRBJ2-3	CATGSRGQDTQYF	TGTGCCACCGGGTCAAGGGGTCAAGATACGCAGTATTTT
few	TRBV3-1	TRBD2	TRBJ2-5	CASSQGWNALAGGLETQYF	TGTGCCAGCAGCCAAGGGTGGAATGCCCTAGCGGGGGGGCTTGAGACCCAGTACTTC
-	TRBV6-2/TRBV6-3	TRBD1	TRBJ2-7	CASNEDRDRGFRYF	TGTGCCAGCAACGAAGACCGGGACAGGGGGTTCCGGTACTTC
-	TRBV20-1	-	TRBJ1-1	CSAFWVNTEAFF	TGCAGTGCTTTCTGGGTGAACACTGAAGCTTTCTTT
few	TRBV25-1	TRBD2	TRBJ2-3	CASSVLAGGPGDTQYF	TGTGCCAGCAGTGTACTAGCGGGGGGGCCTGGGGATACGCAGTATTTT
few	TRBV7-9	-	TRBJ2-3	CASSPDRISTDTQYF	TGTGCCAGCAGCCCCGACCGAATAAGCACAGATACGCAGTATTTT
-	TRBV5-1	TRBD1	TRBJ1-3	CASSGDSTGNTIYF	TGCGCCAGCAGCGGGGACAGTACTGGAAACACCATATATTTT
-	TRBV29-1	TRBD1	TRBJ2-3	CSAESGTGISQYF	TGCAGCGCTGAATCCGGGACAGGGATTAGTCAGTATTTT
-	TRBV27	TRBD2	TRBJ2-1	CASSPLPGTKQFF	TGTGCCAGCAGTCCACTCCCGGGGACTAAGCAGTTCTTC
many	TRBV6-5	TRBD2	TRBJ2-3	CASSSTSGLAGDKYTQYF	TGTGCCAGCAGTTCAACCTCGGGACTAGCGGGGGACAAGTATACGCAGTATTTT
-	TRBV5-6	-	TRBJ2-3	CASSFMTGEGTDTQYF	TGTGCCAGCAGCTTTATGACAGGGGAGGGGACAGATACGCAGTATTTT
-	TRBV25-1	-	TRBJ2-7	CASSERGYSYEQYF	TGTGCCAGCAGTGAGAGGGGGTACTCCTACGAGCAGTACTTC
-	TRBV5-1	TRBD2	TRBJ2-1	CASSPTSGGVYNEQFF	TGCGCCAGCAGCCCGACTAGCGGGGGGGTATACAATGAGCAGTTCTTC
few	TRBV6-2/TRBV6-3	TRBD1	TRBJ1-1	CASSPTGSGEAFF	TGTGCCAGCAGCCCGACAGGGAGCGGTGAAGCTTTCTTT
few	TRBV5-1	-	TRBJ1-6	CASSLDGSGNSPLHF	TGCGCCAGCAGCTTGGACGGGAGCGGCAATTCACCCCTCCACTTT
-	TRBV20-1	-	TRBJ2-7	CSALPLLPPGNPIYEQYF	TGCAGTGCTCTCCCCCTTCTACCCCCGGGCAACCCCATCTACGAGCAGTACTTC
many	TRBV12-3/TRBV12-4	TRBD2	TRBJ2-3	CASSFGSGAFGDTQYF	TGTGCCAGCAGTTTTGGGAGCGGGGCGTTTGGGGATACGCAGTATTTT
many	TRBV9	-	TRBJ1-2	CASSVGGGPLRGYTF	TGTGCCAGCAGCGTAGGGGGAGGCCCACTTCGGGGCTACACCTTC
-	TRBV7-9	-	TRBJ1-1	CASSLEGGRSTEAFF	TGTGCCAGCAGCTTAGAGGGGGGACGAAGCACTGAAGCTTTCTTT
-	TRBV6-2/TRBV6-3	-	TRBJ2-7	CASSYSTVLNEQYF	TGTGCCAGCAGTTACTCAACAGTGTTGAACGAGCAGTACTTC
-	TRBV29-1	-	TRBJ2-1	CSGGGTGGGNEQFF	TGCAGCGGCGGCGGGACAGGCGGGGGTAATGAGCAGTTCTTC
many	TRBV20-1	-	TRBJ1-1	CSPQGLETEAFF	TGCAGTCCACAGGGTCTAGAGACTGAAGCTTTCTTT
few	TRBV6-5	TRBD1	TRBJ1-6	CASSYSTGVNSPLHF	TGTGCCAGCAGTTACTCGACAGGGGTTAATTCACCCCTCCACTTT
-	TRBV12-3/TRBV12-4	-	TRBJ1-5	CASSRDDNQPQHF	TGTGCCAGCAGCCGGGACGACAATCAGCCCCAGCATTTT
few	TRBV5-5	TRBD1	TRBJ1-2	CASSLPGQAYGYTF	TGTGCCAGCAGCTTGCCGGGACAGGCCTATGGCTACACCTTC
-	TRBV5-1	-	TRBJ1-1	CASSLGVGGYTEAFF	TGCGCCAGCAGCTTGGGGGTCGGGGGCTACACTGAAGCTTTCTTT
many	TRBV20-1	-	TRBJ2-1	CSASMQLNYNEQFF	TGCAGTGCTAGTATGCAGTTGAACTACAATGAGCAGTTCTTC
-	TRBV11-1	TRBD1	TRBJ2-1	CASSGTEIIGEQFF	TGTGCCAGTTCAGGGACAGAGATAATAGGGGAGCAGTTCTTC
many	TRBV28	TRBD1	TRBJ2-1	CASRSPGQGVNNEQFF	TGTGCCAGCAGGTCACCGGGACAGGGGGTTAACAATGAGCAGTTCTTC
few	TRBV4-3	-	TRBJ1-1	CASSQYIGNWKTEAFF	TGCGCCAGCAGCCAGTATATAGGGAATTGGAAGACTGAAGCTTTCTTT
-	TRBV5-5	TRBD1	TRBJ2-5	CASSGGTGGLETQYF	TGTGCCAGCAGCGGAGGGACAGGGGGTCTGGAGACCCAGTACTTC
-	TRBV5-4	TRBD1	TRBJ2-7	CASSYSGQGAYEQYF	TGTGCCAGCAGCTACTCAGGACAGGGGGCCTACGAGCAGTACTTC
many	TRBV29-1	-	TRBJ2-6	CSVSGANVLTF	TGCAGCGTGTCTGGGGCCAACGTCCTGACTTTC
many	TRBV7-9	-	TRBJ2-7	CASSLAETTDYEQYF	TGTGCCAGCAGCTTAGCAGAGACGACCGACTACGAGCAGTACTTC